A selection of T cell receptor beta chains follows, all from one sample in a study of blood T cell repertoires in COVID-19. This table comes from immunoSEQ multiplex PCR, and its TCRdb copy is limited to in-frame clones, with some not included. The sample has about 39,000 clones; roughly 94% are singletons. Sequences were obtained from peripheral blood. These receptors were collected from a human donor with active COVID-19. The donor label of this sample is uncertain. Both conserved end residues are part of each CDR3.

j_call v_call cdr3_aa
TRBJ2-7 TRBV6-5 CASSYSEGSEQYF
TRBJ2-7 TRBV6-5 CASRPTGGFYEQYF
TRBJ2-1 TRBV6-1 CASSAPSVRASPYNEQFF
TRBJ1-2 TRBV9 CVILLGQGGGYTF
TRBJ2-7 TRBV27 CASSFVGSEQYF
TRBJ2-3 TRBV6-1 CASSGLAGGHGADTQYF
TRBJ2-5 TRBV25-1 CASSPRGLETQYF
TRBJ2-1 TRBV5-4 CATSRRTSGGAYNEQFF
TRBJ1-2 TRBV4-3 CASSQDYGQVFYGYTF
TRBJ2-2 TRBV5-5 CASSPGTHRATGELFF
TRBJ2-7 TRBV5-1 CASSLGDKAYEQYF
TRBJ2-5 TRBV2 CASTRRGGQETQYF
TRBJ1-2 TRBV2 CASRTVSNYGYTF
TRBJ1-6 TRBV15 CATSRKTGTGVNSYNSPLHF
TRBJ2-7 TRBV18 CASSPPGQVFEQYF
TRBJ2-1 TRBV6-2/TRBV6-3 CASSYSHPTSGIYNEQFF
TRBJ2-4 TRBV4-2 CASSQRTGANVGNIQYF
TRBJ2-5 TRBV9 CASSDRSRVSQETQYF
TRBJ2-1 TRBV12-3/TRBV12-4 CASSLGGDEQFF
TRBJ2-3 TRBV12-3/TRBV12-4 CASTSRGRDTQYF
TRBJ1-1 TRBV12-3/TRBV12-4 CASRPGQTTEAFF
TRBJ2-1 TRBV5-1 CASSLGPSGSISNEQFF
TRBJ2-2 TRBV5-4 CASSFGLAENGELFF
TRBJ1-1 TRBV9 CASSVGRQMNTEAFF
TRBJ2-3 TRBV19 CASRDRDRGPDTQYF
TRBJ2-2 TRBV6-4 CASRDRATGELFF
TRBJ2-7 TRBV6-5 CASRPTGGSYEQYF
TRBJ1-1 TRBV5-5 CASSFLRPDTVWNTEAFF
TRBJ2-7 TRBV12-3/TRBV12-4 CASSLLLAELQYF
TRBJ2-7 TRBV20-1 CSASRAGGYEQYF
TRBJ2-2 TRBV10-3 CAIRDSGNRAGELFF
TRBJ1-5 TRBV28 CASSLGRINQPQHF
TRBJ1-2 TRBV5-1 CASSLGRGDGYTF
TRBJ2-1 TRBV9 CASSVAPLADNEQFF
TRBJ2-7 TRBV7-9 CASSWGGVEQYF
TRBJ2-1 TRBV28 CASSFGGTGAINEQFF
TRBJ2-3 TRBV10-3 CATRPLAGGLTDTQYF
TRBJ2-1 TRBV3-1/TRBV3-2 CASSQSGGSYNEQFF
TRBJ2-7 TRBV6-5 CASSVGGTGYEQYF
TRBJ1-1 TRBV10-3 CAISAGSDRIEAFF
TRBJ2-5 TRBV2 CASSVRRAETQYF